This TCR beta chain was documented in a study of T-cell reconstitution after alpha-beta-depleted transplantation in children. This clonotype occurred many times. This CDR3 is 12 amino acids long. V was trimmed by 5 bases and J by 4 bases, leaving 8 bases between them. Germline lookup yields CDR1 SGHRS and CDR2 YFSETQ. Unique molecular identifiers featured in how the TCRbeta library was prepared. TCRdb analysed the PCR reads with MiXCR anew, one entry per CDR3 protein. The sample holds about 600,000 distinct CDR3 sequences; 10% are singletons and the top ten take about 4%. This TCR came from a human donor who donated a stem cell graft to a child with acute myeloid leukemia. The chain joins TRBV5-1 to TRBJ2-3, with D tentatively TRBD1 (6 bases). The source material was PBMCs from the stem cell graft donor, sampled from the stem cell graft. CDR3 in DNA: TGCGCCAGCAGTGAGGGGGCAGATACGCAGTATTTT. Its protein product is CASSEGADTQYF.